The following is a T cell receptor (beta chain) sequence with its context. The sample comes from a study of blood T cell repertoires in COVID-19. Data came from immunoSEQ multiplex PCR; TCRdb stores just in-frame clones and leaves some out. The sample lists more than 300,000 clones, almost 90% occurring once. This sequence originates from a woman aged 35 to 49 with COVID-19, enrolled during active disease. Material for sequencing was peripheral blood.

CDR3 in amino acids: CATTVPAGRDYGYTF. The CDR3 coding sequence is TGTGCCACCACTGTCCCCGCAGGGAGGGACTATGGCTACACCTTC. This sequence joins TRBV24-1 and TRBJ1-2; D is possibly TRBD1 (5 bases). Looked up from germline, CDR1 is KGHDR and CDR2 is SFDVKD. CDR3 length equals 15 residues. Trimming shortened V by 8 bases and J by 3 bases, and 18 bases separated the two germline ends.